The 26 T cell receptor beta chains below were found in one sample sequenced in a study of CD8+CD57+ T cells in acquired aplastic anemia. The TCR beta profiling, which covered VDJ combination and CDR3 sequence, was carried out using genomic DNA as the template. TCRdb re-analysed the reads in MiXCR, keeping a single row per CDR3 protein. The sample lists about 160,000 distinct CDR3 sequences; around 45% were seen once. The sample was sorted CD4+, CD8+, or CD8+CD57+ T cells (not recorded which) from PBMCs. These receptor sequences come from a human donor in good health.

The rearrangement links TRBV24-1 to TRBJ1-4; D is uncertain. The V and J ends lost 11 bases and 6 bases respectively, with 21 bases between them. The CDR3 contains 15 residues. The germline CDR1 and CDR2 sequences are KGHDR and SFDVKD. CDR3 in DNA: TGTGCCAGCTCACCACCCGGGGTAGCACATGAAAAACTGTTTTTT. It specifies CASSPPGVAHEKLFF.

This sequence joins TRBV6-1 and TRBJ2-5; 9 nucleotides align to TRBD1. The J call is doubtful: the DNA matches TRBJ2-7 better. The germline CDR1 and CDR2 sequences are MNHNS and SASEGT. This CDR3 is built from 14 residues. The CDR3 sequence is CASSKNRGQYEQYF. The CDR3 coding sequence is TGTGCCAGCAGTAAAAACAGGGGGCAGTACGAGCAGTACTTC.

This chain connects TRBV10-2 to TRBJ2-3; TRBD2 aligns across 7 bases. V lost 4 bases, J lost 10 bases, and 5 bases stayed unmatched. This CDR3 has 12 residues. Germline V gives CDR1 WSHSY, CDR2 SAAADI. DNA for the CDR3: TGCGCCAGCAGTGCCCCGGCGGGAGCGCAGTATTTT. Translating gives CASSAPAGAQYF.

This clonotype was observed at least ten times. The chain carries TRBV12-3 or TRBV12-4 and TRBJ1-1; no firm D call. This CDR3 has 14 residues. V was trimmed by 5 bases and J by 1 base, leaving 11 bases between them. The chain's CDR3 is CASSRYGRNTEAFF. CDR3 bases: TGTGCCAGCAGTCGATACGGACGGAACACTGAAGCTTTCTTT.

This clonotype was recorded many times. This chain connects TRBV2 to TRBJ2-3; D gene unclear. V shed 6 bases and J shed 6 bases, with 7 bases lying between them. Germline-derived CDR1 and CDR2 are SNHLY and FYNNEI. The CDR3 has 11 amino acids. The CDR3 protein is CASRYSDTQYF. CDR3 DNA: TGTGCCAGCAGGTATTCTGATACGCAGTATTTT.

The J gene is TRBJ1-6, the V gene TRBV12-3 or TRBV12-4; TRBD1 is a possible D gene (6 bases). This CDR3 region has 15 residues. V lost 4 bases to trimming and J lost 4 bases, with 11 bases between them. The CDR3 sequence is CASSSGTLYNSPLHF. For the CDR3, the DNA is TGTGCCAGCAGTTCTGGGACACTATATAATTCACCCCTCCACTTT.

This clonotype came up many times. The rearrangement links TRBV7-6 to TRBJ2-1; 9 bases align to TRBD1. CDR3 length: 20 amino acids. Germline lookup yields CDR1 SGHVS and CDR2 FNYEAQ. After removal of 4 bases from V and 4 bases from J, the junction contained 20 bases not matched to a gene. CDR3 amino acids: CASSSRVPGQGRAGYNEQFF. DNA for the CDR3: TGTGCCAGCAGCTCACGAGTCCCGGGACAGGGAAGAGCTGGGTACAATGAGCAGTTCTTC.

The rearrangement joins TRBV10-3 to TRBJ1-2, with D hard to call. The CDR3 is 11 residues long. Germline loops: CDR1 ENHRY, CDR2 SYGVKD. The V end was cut by 6 bases, the J end by 8 bases, with 10 bases between. The CDR3, as DNA: TGTGCCATCAGGCTGGCGGGGGGCTACACCTTC. Its translation: CAIRLAGGYTF.

There are many counts of this clonotype. The genes are TRBV20-1 and TRBJ2-7, with D perhaps matching TRBD2 (5 bases). CDR1 and CDR2 from the germline V gene are DFQATT and SNEGSKA (reference sequence). The V end lost 6 bases, the J end lost 5 bases, and 14 bases lay between the germline ends. The CDR3 is 12 residues long. The chain's CDR3 is CSAPSGIDEQYF. CDR3 in DNA: TGCAGTGCCCCGTCGGGGATTGACGAGCAGTACTTC.

This sequence joins TRBV20-1 and TRBJ1-6; TRBD1 agrees at 7 bases. Germline CDR1 and CDR2: DFQATT and SNEGSKA (reference sequence). The CDR3 covers 13 residues. CDR3 DNA sequence: TGCAGCCCCGGAAACAGGGGCAATTCACCCCTCCACTTT. Amino acid sequence: CSPGNRGNSPLHF.

A remark on this clonotype: Just one base apart from a much larger clone, this may be a read error. Because it lacks the conserved phenylalanine or tryptophan at the end, this CDR3 is likely a read error. V is TRBV13 and J is TRBJ2-3; a possible D gene is TRBD2 (6 bases). Germline V gene lookup returns CDR1 PRHDT and CDR2 FYEKMQ (reference sequence). CDR3 length: 16 amino acids. V shed 1 base and J shed 3 bases, with 14 bases lying between them. CDR3 DNA: TGTGCCAGCAGCTTAGTTCGGGGGACGATGACAGATACGCAGTATTCT. Protein product: CASSLVRGTMTDTQYS.

The chain employs TRBV2 and TRBJ2-7; TRBD2 might be the D (5 bases). CDR3 length: 12 amino acids. The germline V and J ends were trimmed by 4 bases and 6 bases, with 10 bases remaining between them. Germline V CDR1 and CDR2: SNHLY, FYNNEI. The CDR3 sequence: CASSGLTSEQYF. CDR3 in DNA: TGTGCCAGCAGTGGGCTAACTAGCGAGCAGTACTTC. The full variable domain, in which reference TRBV2 and TRBJ2-7 provide the parts outside the CDR3, is EPEVTQTPSHQVTQMGQEVILRCVPISNHLYFYWYRQILGQKVEFLVSFYNNEISEKSEIFDDQFSVERPDGSNFTLKIRSTKLEDSAMYFCASSGLTSEQYFGPGTRLTVT.

Worth noting for this clonotype: A much larger clone lies a single base off, so this may be a read error. In this CDR3 the conserved last residue, phenylalanine or tryptophan, is missing, so a read error is likely. The chain uses TRBV6-1 and TRBJ2-7; D may correspond to TRBD1 or TRBD2 (6 bases each). The CDR3 covers 15 residues. V shed 4 bases and J shed 3 bases, with 16 bases lying between them. The germline V gene encodes CDR1 MNHNS and CDR2 SASEGT. The CDR3 loop reads CASSGGTLGYYEQYL. The CDR3, as DNA: TGTGCCAGCAGTGGCGGGACATTGGGGTACTACGAGCAGTACCTC.

The genes are TRBV18 and TRBJ2-3, with 8 bases that match TRBD2. Unmatched junction bases numbered 11, after V lost 5 bases and J lost 4 bases. The CDR3 is made up of 16 amino acids. Germline V lookup: CDR1 KGHSH, CDR2 LQKENI. Here the CDR3 reads CASSTRPGTRSDTQYF. The DNA of the CDR3 is TGTGCCAGCTCAACACGTCCCGGGACTAGATCAGATACGCAGTATTTT. Full variable domain (rest looked up from reference TRBV18 and TRBJ2-3): NAGVMQNPRHLVRRRGQEARLRCSPMKGHSHVYWYRQLPEEGLKFMVYLQKENIIDESGMPKERFSAEFPKEGPSILRIQQVVRGDSAAYFCASSTRPGTRSDTQYFGPGTRLTVL.

The chain joins TRBV5-1 to TRBJ1-6; D ambiguous. V was trimmed by 1 base and J by 6 bases, leaving 5 bases between them. This CDR3 has 13 residues. CDR1 and CDR2 from the germline V gene are SGHRS and YFSETQ. CDR3 in amino acids: CASSLMANSPLHF. CDR3 DNA sequence: TGCGCCAGCAGCTTGATGGCTAATTCACCCCTCCACTTT.

This clonotype occurred many times. The chain carries TRBV7-2 and TRBJ1-3; D is possibly TRBD1 (5 bases). V lost 7 bases to trimming and J lost 2 bases, with 12 bases between them. The germline CDR1 and CDR2 sequences are SGHTA and FQGNSA. There are 14 residues in the CDR3. The CDR3: CASNPGRTGNTIYF. DNA for the CDR3: TGTGCCAGCAATCCAGGGAGGACTGGAAACACCATATATTTT.

Note on this clonotype: Sequence at one end of the junction differs from germline and may be a read error. The chain joins TRBV20-1 to TRBJ1-4, with no clear D. From germline, CDR1 is DFQATT and CDR2 SNEGSKA (reference sequence). The CDR3 runs 12 residues. For the CDR3, the DNA is TGCAGTGCTAGAGATTTGGTTGAAGAACTGTTTTTT. It is translated as CSARDLVEELFF.

Turning to this clonotype: This may be a read error: a much more frequent sequence differs by one nucleotide. The rearrangement joins TRBV12-3 or TRBV12-4 to TRBJ2-7, with a tentative D call TRBD2 (5 bases). The CDR3 has 14 amino acids. Deletions cut 8 bases from V and 7 bases from J, with 21 bases between. This chain's CDR3 is CASGRGGERLEQYF. The CDR3, as DNA: TGTGCCAGCGGCCGAGGTGGGGAGCGACTAGAGCAGTACTTC.

Points on this clonotype: One end of the junction varies from germline; a read error may be responsible. The gene calls are TRBV24-1 and TRBJ2-5; 8 bases are shared with TRBD1. The CDR3 length is 16 residues. Germline V lookup: CDR1 KGHDR, CDR2 SFDVKD. CDR3 residues: CATSDRDRGVQEAQYF. Here the CDR3 DNA reads TGTGCCACCAGTGATCGAGACAGGGGTGTCCAAGAGGCCCAGTACTTC.

This chain joins TRBV20-1 and TRBJ1-1; D unresolved. Germline V lookup: CDR1 DFQATT, CDR2 SNEGSKA (reference sequence). The CDR3 runs 13 residues. Trimming cost V 4 bases and J 0 bases, with 9 bases left between them. The CDR3 sequence: CSATRDMNTEAFF. DNA for the CDR3: TGCAGTGCTACCCGGGATATGAACACTGAAGCTTTCTTT.

The J gene is TRBJ2-7, the V gene TRBV28, with a weak D call TRBD2 (5 bases). The CDR3 has 14 amino acids. Germline CDR1 is MDHEN and CDR2 is SYDVKM. V shed 5 bases and J shed 12 bases, with 23 bases lying between them. The CDR3 region has the DNA TGTGCCAGCAGTGCACCCGGTGTGCGGGTAAGTGGGTACTTC. This encodes CASSAPGVRVSGYF.

To note about this clonotype: A read error may explain this, as a much larger clone is one base away. The gene calls are TRBV11-1 and TRBJ2-1; TRBD1 matches at 8 bases. The CDR3 covers 14 residues. From germline, CDR1 is SGHAT and CDR2 FQDESV (reference sequence). CDR3 protein: CTSSPGGGENEQFF. CDR3 nucleotides: TGTACCAGCAGCCCAGGGGGCGGCGAAAATGAGCAGTTCTTC.

The table lists this clonotype with many counts. The chain recombines TRBV7-9 with TRBJ2-7; D may be TRBD1 (5 bases). CDR3 length: 17 amino acids. Trimming shortened V by 1 base and J by 0 bases, and 16 bases separated the two germline ends. Germline values: CDR1 SEHNR, CDR2 FQNEAQ (reference sequence). The CDR3 DNA reads TGTGCCAGCAGCTTAGGCCGGACACCGGACCCCTCCTACGAGCAGTACTTC. It translates to CASSLGRTPDPSYEQYF.

V usage is TRBV10-3 and J usage is TRBJ1-5; no clear D. The CDR3 totals 16 residues. V gave up 0 bases and J gave up 1 base, with 10 bases separating them. Germline V gene data show CDR1 as ENHRY and CDR2 as SYGVKD. The CDR3 DNA reads as TGTGCCATCAGTGAGTCAACACCCACCAGCAATCAGCCCCAGCATTTT. It is translated as CAISESTPTSNQPQHF.

Note on this clonotype: Given a much more abundant clone one base away, this may be a read error. The chain uses TRBV6-2 or TRBV6-3 and TRBJ2-7; D perhaps matches TRBD2 (5 bases). The CDR3 extends over 15 amino acids. Per germline, CDR1 MNHEY and CDR2 SVGEGT. With 0 bases removed from V and 2 bases from J, the gap between germline ends came to 11 bases. Here the CDR3 reads CASSYSSVYAYEQYF. The CDR3 DNA reads as TGTGCCAGCAGTTACTCTAGCGTTTACGCCTACGAGCAGTACTTC.

This clonotype was counted at least ten times. This rearrangement joins TRBV9 to TRBJ1-1; D is ambiguous. Germline CDR1 SGDLS, CDR2 YYNGEE. The CDR3 runs to 13 residues. Trimming cost V 0 bases and J 5 bases, with 8 bases left between them. The CDR3 loop is CASSVDGVTEAFF. CDR3 nucleotide sequence: TGTGCCAGCAGCGTAGACGGGGTGACTGAAGCTTTCTTT.